This passage covers 6 T cell receptor beta chains from one sample sequenced in a study of beta chain features in type 1 diabetes. Of the isolated RNA, all was reverse transcribed, and so the sequenced material was expressed TCRB transcripts. Method: immunoSEQ multiplex PCR; TCRdb's copy keeps in-frame clones and lacks some. The sample holds some 180,000 clones; about an eighth are singletons and the top ten take 0.62%. The source material was central memory CD4+ T cells from blood. The receptor set was obtained from a young woman in good health.

This clone has a handful of counts. This chain links TRBV15 with TRBJ1-4; the match to TRBD1 covers 7 bases. Germline-derived CDR1 and CDR2 are LNHNV and YYDKDF (reference sequence). This CDR3 has 17 amino acids. V shed 5 bases, J shed 4 bases, and the junction held 13 bases outside the gene matches. The CDR3 region is CATSLSRYTGVNEKLFF. As DNA, the CDR3 is TGTGCCACCAGCTTATCCCGGTATACAGGGGTTAATGAAAAACTGTTTTTT.

This clone was observed at least ten times. Relative to the germline gene, one junction end is altered; a read error may explain this. This rearrangement joins TRBV29-1 to TRBJ2-7; TRBD2 is a possible D gene (6 bases). The CDR3 totals 13 residues. The germline V gene has CDR1 SQVTM and CDR2 ANQGSEA. CDR3 region: CSVEVWGAYEQYF. CDR3 DNA sequence: TGCAGCGTCGAAGTGTGGGGGGCCTACGAGCAGTACTTC.

This clone was observed a handful of times. V is TRBV30 and J is TRBJ2-7; 9 bases map to TRBD1. The V segment lost 2 bases and the J segment 4 bases; nucleotides outside the gene matches: 6. This CDR3 comprises 14 residues. Germline V gene data show CDR1 as GTSNPN and CDR2 as SVGIG (reference sequence). The CDR3 here is CAWSLGQGLYEQYF. The DNA of the CDR3 is TGTGCCTGGAGTCTGGGACAGGGACTATACGAGCAGTACTTC.

This chain joins TRBV18 and TRBJ1-1; 8 bases match TRBD1. The CDR3 has 15 residues. Germline CDR1 and CDR2: KGHSH and LQKENI. V trimming: 4 bases; J trimming: 1 base; junction bases outside the gene matches: 5. The CDR3 region is CASSLNGQGNTEAFF. Here the CDR3 DNA reads TGTGCCAGCTCACTAAACGGACAGGGGAACACTGAAGCTTTCTTT.

The table lists this clone with a few counts. The rearrangement links TRBV21-1 to TRBJ2-3; the DNA was not compared with TRBD2, the D call given in the table. TRBV21-1 is designated a pseudogene. The CDR3 loop spans 19 amino acids. CDR3 protein: CASSDSGFCAGVESDTQYF. DNA for the CDR3: TGTGCCAGCAGCGATTCAGGCTTCTGTGCGGGAGTAGAATCAGATACGCAGTATTTT.

A few counts support this clone. This sequence joins TRBV7-2 and TRBJ2-5, with D possibly TRBD1 on 6 matching bases. V was trimmed by 5 bases and J by 5 bases, leaving 9 bases between them. The CDR3 runs to 12 residues. From germline, CDR1 is SGHTA and CDR2 FQGNSA. The CDR3 loop reads CASSETGETQYF. CDR3 DNA: TGTGCCAGCAGCGAAACAGGGGAGACCCAGTACTTC.